The entry below gives a single T cell receptor beta chain sequence along with its context. Its antigen is undetermined. Deep was the level used in running the assay. Sorted-subset replicate PCR reactions contained 200 to 250 ng DNA, corresponding to tens of thousands of T cell genomes. Profiling relied on immunoSEQ multiplex PCR, and the TCRdb table lists in-frame clones only, not all of them. This repertoire shows 2 million to 2.5 million clones, 80% to 95% found once; its top ten account for about 0.39%. The ends were cut back, 1 base at V and 19 bases at J, with 11 bases in the middle. The CDR3 extends over 11 amino acids. The germline V gene has CDR1 SGHAT and CDR2 FQNNGV. The record originates from a study of shared clonotypes between healthy human individuals. Overall study: The composition of the donors was a couple of women and a few men aged 18 to 49.

Overall study results and limits: The sampled material consisted only of blood, and tissue repertoires are likely to differ.

Specimen: naive CD4+ T cells from PBMCs. The sample's subset: CD45RA+ positively selected. This chain connects TRBV11-2 to TRBJ1-6; D unresolved. This clonotype was obtained from a man aged 18-30 years in good health. Some clones in this sample may be carry-over from other donors' samples. CDR3 residues: CASSLGIRPHF. CDR3 coding DNA: TGTGCCAGCAGCTTAGGAATCCGGCCTCACTTT.